This passage covers 31 T cell receptor beta chains from one sample sequenced in a study of early T cells in non-severe SARS-CoV-2 infection (dated by TCRdb to about 2021). Preparation of the library involved 5' RACE. The sequencer was a NextSeq 500. The raw public data were reprocessed by TCRdb itself: fastp quality trimming at Q25, MiXCR clonotype calling, in-frame beta chains only. Here each entry gathers all rows of one CDR3 protein and keeps the most common genes and DNA. The sample includes about 50,000 distinct CDR3 sequences, with more than 5.5% observed a single time. The leading ten clones occupy roughly 6.9% of the sample. This specimen was whole blood, taken at baseline. These receptors all come from an adult who was a healthcare worker with PCR-confirmed SARS-CoV-2 infection or an uninfected control (not recorded which).

This clonotype has just a few counts. The genes are TRBV5-4 and TRBJ1-2; D gene uncertain. Germline V gene lookup returns CDR1 SGHNT and CDR2 YYREEE (reference sequence). Trimming stripped 0 bases from V and 4 bases from J, with 7 bases between. The CDR3 totals 13 residues. CDR3 region: CASSLAQSYGYTF. The DNA of the CDR3 is TGTGCCAGCAGCTTGGCACAGTCCTATGGCTACACCTTC.

This clonotype showed up many times. The gene calls are TRBV6-6 and TRBJ1-6; D is uncertain. There are 15 residues in the CDR3. Germline-derived CDR1 and CDR2 are MNHNY and SVGAGI (reference sequence). The V gene lost 6 bases and the J gene lost 6 bases, with 15 bases spanning the gap. As DNA, the CDR3 is TGTGCCAGCAGCCCACAGAGAGGGAGTAATTCACCCCTCCACTTT. Its protein is CASSPQRGSNSPLHF.

This clonotype was seen at least ten times. The chain has TRBV19 and TRBJ2-5; D might be TRBD2 (6 bases). V lost 2 bases and J 3 bases, leaving 10 bases between the germline ends. The germline V gene encodes CDR1 LNHDA and CDR2 SQIVND (reference sequence). This CDR3 comprises 14 residues. CDR3 nucleotides: TGTGCCAGTAGTATACAAGCGGGTAAAGAGACCCAGTACTTC. As protein: CASSIQAGKETQYF.

The CDR3 nucleotides are TGTGCCAGCAGTTCGCGACAAATCCCCAAAAACATTCAGTACTTC. It encodes CASSSRQIPKNIQYF. J is TRBJ2-4 and V is TRBV28; D is ambiguous. Germline V gene data show CDR1 as MDHEN and CDR2 as SYDVKM. V was cut by 4 bases and J by 2 bases, with 12 bases left in between. The CDR3 is made up of 15 amino acids.

This clonotype has more than one count but fewer than ten. The rearrangement joins TRBV4-1 to TRBJ1-6; tentatively, D is TRBD1 (6 bases). Germline lookup yields CDR1 MGHRA and CDR2 YSYEKL. This CDR3 spans 16 amino acids. Between the trimmed V and J ends, which lost 3 bases and 0 bases, there was a span of 9 bases. CDR3 DNA sequence: TGCGCCAGCAGCCAGCAACAGGGCTCCTATAATTCACCCCTCCACTTT. Its translation is CASSQQQGSYNSPLHF.

This clonotype was found many times. The CDR3 here is CSAMPGQGYEQYF. The CDR3 DNA reads TGCAGTGCTATGCCGGGACAGGGCTACGAGCAGTACTTC. The chain combines TRBV20-1 with TRBJ2-7; 9 bases align to TRBD1. Germline V lookup: CDR1 DFQATT, CDR2 SNEGSKA (reference sequence). The CDR3 contains 13 residues. The ends lost 4 bases at V and 3 bases at J; junction bases unmatched: 4.

Many counts were recorded for this clonotype. The genes are TRBV9 and TRBJ1-1; D unclear. V dropped 0 bases and J dropped 7 bases, with 7 bases sitting between them. CDR1 is SGDLS, CDR2 YYNGEE, per germline. The CDR3 loop spans 12 amino acids. This chain's CDR3 is CASSVDGDEAFF. The CDR3 nucleotides read TGTGCCAGCAGCGTAGACGGTGATGAAGCTTTCTTT. The complete variable domain, with remaining parts taken from reference TRBV9 and TRBJ1-1, reads DSGVTQTPKHLITATGQRVTLRCSPRSGDLSVYWYQQSLDQGLQFLIQYYNGEERAKGNILERFSAQQFPDLHSELNLSSLELGDSALYFCASSVDGDEAFFGQGTRLTVV.

This clonotype appeared a few times. The DNA for the CDR3 is TGCAGCGTTAGCAGGGTCGATGAGCAGTTCTTC. Translating it yields CSVSRVDEQFF. V and J are TRBV29-1 and TRBJ2-1, with TRBD1 as a possible D gene (5 bases). Germline V CDR1 and CDR2: SQVTM, ANQGSEA. The V end was cut by 5 bases, the J end by 8 bases, with 10 bases between. The CDR3 totals 11 residues.

This clonotype was counted a few times. The rearrangement joins TRBV6-5 to TRBJ2-7; a weak D match, TRBD2 (5 bases). The CDR3 is made up of 13 amino acids. Germline V gene lookup returns CDR1 MNHEY and CDR2 SVGAGI. The germline V and J ends were trimmed by 2 bases and 1 base, with 6 bases remaining between them. The CDR3 bases are TGTGCCAGCAGTTACCGGGGTTCCTACGAGCAGTACTTC. Amino acid sequence: CASSYRGSYEQYF.

V and J are TRBV7-9 and TRBJ2-7; tentatively, D is TRBD1 or TRBD2 (5 bases each). Trimming took 5 bases from V and 7 from J, leaving 24 bases between them. Germline lookup yields CDR1 SEHNR and CDR2 FQNEAQ (reference sequence). The CDR3 covers 16 residues. CDR3 sequence: CASSPGDAGIFREQYF. The CDR3 DNA reads as TGTGCCAGCAGCCCCGGGGATGCAGGGATCTTTCGGGAGCAGTACTTC.

The J gene is TRBJ2-1, the V gene TRBV20-1; 7 positions agree with TRBD1. Per germline, CDR1 DFQATT and CDR2 SNEGSKA (reference sequence). The J segment lost 4 bases and the V segment lost 5 bases, leaving 8 bases of the junction unmatched. The CDR3 contains 14 residues. DNA of the CDR3: TGCAGTGCTCAAAGACAGGGACCTTACAATGAGCAGTTCTTC. Translating gives CSAQRQGPYNEQFF.

The genes are TRBV20-1 and TRBJ2-3; 9 bases are shared with TRBD2. Germline V gene data show CDR1 as DFQATT and CDR2 as SNEGSKA (reference sequence). Trimming removed 1 base from V and 0 bases from J; junction bases left unmatched: 2. This CDR3 is 15 amino acids long. The CDR3 coding sequence is TGCAGTGCTAGAGGTAGCGGGAGAAGCACAGATACGCAGTATTTT. Residues: CSARGSGRSTDTQYF.

This clonotype turned up a few times. This chain links TRBV7-2 with TRBJ2-7, with 8 bases matching TRBD2. The CDR3 runs to 17 residues. Germline V lookup: CDR1 SGHTA, CDR2 FQGNSA. The junction had 15 bases not matched to a gene; V was cut back by 1 base and J by 7 bases. The CDR3 region is CASSLEQPGLVLSEQYF. The CDR3 DNA is TGTGCCAGCAGCTTAGAACAGCCGGGACTAGTATTGAGTGAGCAGTACTTC.

The CDR3: CASSSGPSRGVEQFF. CDR3 DNA: TGTGCCAGCAGCTCCGGACCCAGCAGGGGGGTTGAGCAGTTCTTC. The chain employs TRBV21-1 and TRBJ2-1; the table's D call TRBD1 went unverified against the DNA. TRBV21-1 is termed a pseudogene. This CDR3 has 15 amino acids.

The chain is built from TRBV28 and TRBJ2-3; D uncertain. Germline loops: CDR1 MDHEN, CDR2 SYDVKM. The CDR3 has 16 residues. With 3 bases removed from V and 0 bases from J, the gap between germline ends came to 13 bases. The CDR3 DNA sequence: TGTGCCAGCAGTTTTTTAGGTGTGTTCAGCACAGATACGCAGTATTTT. It yields the protein CASSFLGVFSTDTQYF. The full variable domain, in which reference TRBV28 and TRBJ2-3 provide the parts outside the CDR3, is DVKVTQSSRYLVKRTGEKVFLECVQDMDHENMFWYRQDPGLGLRLIYFSYDVKMKEKGDIPEGYSVSREKKERFSLILESASTNQTSMYLCASSFLGVFSTDTQYFGPGTRLTVL.

This clonotype was found a few times. The chain has TRBV7-9 and TRBJ2-7; D may be TRBD1 (6 bases). The CDR3 contains 13 residues. Trimming shortened V by 5 bases and J by 6 bases, and 14 bases separated the two germline ends. The germline V gene encodes CDR1 SEHNR and CDR2 FQNEAQ (reference sequence). CDR3 region: CASSTTGLGEQYF. As DNA, the CDR3 is TGTGCCAGCAGCACCACAGGGCTAGGCGAGCAGTACTTC.

This clonotype was observed a few times. The gene calls are TRBV6-5 and TRBJ1-1; D unresolved. The V gene's germline CDR1 is MNHEY and CDR2 SVGAGI. V lost 6 bases, J lost 0 bases, and 14 bases lay in between. There are 15 residues in the CDR3. CDR3 sequence: CASRSPGRMNTEAFF. The CDR3 DNA follows: TGTGCCAGCAGGTCCCCCGGACGGATGAACACTGAAGCTTTCTTT.

This chain joins TRBV6-6 and TRBJ1-3; the D gene is possibly TRBD1 (5 bases). Germline V CDR1 and CDR2: MNHNY, SVGAGI (reference sequence). The CDR3 length is 17 residues. Deletions cut 0 bases from V and 4 bases from J, with 16 bases between. The CDR3 coding sequence is TGTGCCAGCAGTTACTCTGATTCTTCTGGGGCCGGAAACACCATATATTTT. Its translation: CASSYSDSSGAGNTIYF.

The J gene is TRBJ2-5, the V gene TRBV7-2, with TRBD1 identical over 7 bases. The ends lost 5 bases at V and 1 base at J; junction bases unmatched: 7. The CDR3 sequence is 15 residues long. Germline V gives CDR1 SGHTA, CDR2 FQGNSA. The CDR3 reads CASSELWDSQETQYF. DNA of the CDR3: TGTGCCAGCAGCGAATTATGGGACAGCCAAGAGACCCAGTACTTC.

This clonotype was detected a few times. This chain uses TRBV20-1 with TRBJ1-1; TRBD1 agrees at 7 bases. This CDR3 has 15 residues. After removal of 4 bases from V and 0 bases from J, the junction contained 8 bases not matched to a gene. Germline-derived CDR1 and CDR2 are DFQATT and SNEGSKA (reference sequence). The DNA of the CDR3 is TGCAGTGCTACGAAACCGGGACAGCTGAACACTGAAGCTTTCTTT. Translation gives CSATKPGQLNTEAFF.

This clonotype showed up many times. This chain joins TRBV5-1 and TRBJ2-7, with TRBD2 matching 9 bases. The germline gives CDR1 SGHRS, CDR2 YFSETQ. V dropped 0 bases and J dropped 1; count of bases not matched to a gene: 11. This CDR3 has 18 amino acids. Written as DNA, the CDR3 is TGCGCCAGCAGCTTGGAACCAGGGGGACTAGCTCGTTCCTACGAGCAGTACTTC. This codes for CASSLEPGGLARSYEQYF.

There are a few counts of this clonotype. The chain joins TRBV7-2 to TRBJ2-1; 9 positions match TRBD1. This CDR3 spans 14 amino acids. Germline CDR1 is SGHTA and CDR2 is FQGNSA. The V segment lost 7 bases and the J segment 4 bases; nucleotides outside the gene matches: 5. CDR3 DNA sequence: TGTGCCAGCAAGACAGGGGGACTTTACAATGAGCAGTTCTTC. This gives the protein CASKTGGLYNEQFF.

This clonotype was detected only a few times. The chain combines TRBV9 with TRBJ2-3; D unresolved. The germline V gene encodes CDR1 SGDLS and CDR2 YYNGEE. V lost 0 bases, J lost 2 bases, and 10 bases lay in between. The CDR3 totals 15 residues. The CDR3 DNA reads TGTGCCAGCAGCGTAGCTCTGAGGAACACAGATACGCAGTATTTT. It encodes CASSVALRNTDTQYF. Drawing the rest from reference TRBV9 and TRBJ2-3, the complete variable domain is DSGVTQTPKHLITATGQRVTLRCSPRSGDLSVYWYQQSLDQGLQFLIQYYNGEERAKGNILERFSAQQFPDLHSELNLSSLELGDSALYFCASSVALRNTDTQYFGPGTRLTVL.

Ten or more counts support this clonotype. The V call is TRBV11-2, the J call TRBJ2-7; the match to TRBD1 covers 7 bases. V lost 5 bases to trimming and J lost 5 bases; unmatched junction nucleotides: 9. Germline V gene sequence: CDR1 SGHAT, CDR2 FQNNGV. This CDR3 has 14 residues. CDR3 coding DNA: TGTGCCAGCAGCCCGCCCAGGGGGAAGAACGAGCAGTACTTC. This encodes CASSPPRGKNEQYF.

This clonotype was found a few times. The chain uses TRBV10-3 and TRBJ1-5; TRBD1 agrees at 7 bases. V shed 2 bases and J 6 bases; nucleotides not matched to a gene: 7. This CDR3 is built from 15 residues. The germline V gene encodes CDR1 ENHRY and CDR2 SYGVKD. The CDR3 sequence is CAISEEGARGQPQHF. The CDR3, as DNA: TGTGCCATCAGTGAGGAGGGGGCGCGAGGTCAGCCCCAGCATTTT.

The J gene is TRBJ1-4, the V gene TRBV9; possibly TRBD1 for D (5 bases). V lost 0 bases, J lost 0 bases, and 6 bases lay in between. The CDR3 runs to 15 residues. CDR1 SGDLS and CDR2 YYNGEE come from the germline V gene. The CDR3 DNA reads as TGTGCCAGCAGCGTAGGACAGTCAACTAATGAAAAACTGTTTTTT. It yields the protein CASSVGQSTNEKLFF.

There are many counts of this clonotype. The chain joins TRBV5-1 to TRBJ2-7; weak D call: TRBD1 (6 bases). The V gene lost 0 bases and the J gene lost 3 bases, with 13 bases spanning the gap. The CDR3 is made up of 15 amino acids. Germline loops: CDR1 SGHRS, CDR2 YFSETQ. The CDR3 bases are TGCGCCAGCAGCTTGGAGCAGGGGAGTCTCTACGAGCAGTACTTC. This codes for CASSLEQGSLYEQYF.

In this sample, this clonotype turned up many times. The chain recombines TRBV19 with TRBJ2-1; no definite D call. This CDR3 has 14 residues. The germline CDR1 and CDR2 sequences are LNHDA and SQIVND (reference sequence). V lost 3 bases, J lost 0 bases, and 6 bases lay in between. This chain's CDR3 is CASSITASYNEQFF. In nucleotides, the CDR3 is TGTGCCAGTAGTATTACAGCCTCCTACAATGAGCAGTTCTTC.

The chain has TRBV20-1 and TRBJ2-2; D is undetermined. From germline, CDR1 is DFQATT and CDR2 SNEGSKA (reference sequence). The CDR3 contains 12 residues. V dropped 5 bases and J dropped 0 bases, with 4 bases sitting between them. As DNA, the CDR3 is TGCAGTGCTGCCCCGAACACCGGGGAGCTGTTTTTT. This encodes CSAAPNTGELFF.

This clonotype was observed a handful of times. This chain connects TRBV29-1 to TRBJ1-1, with no clear D. The CDR3 has 15 amino acids. The V and J ends lost 4 bases and 4 bases respectively, with 19 bases between them. Germline CDR1 SQVTM, CDR2 ANQGSEA. The CDR3 sequence: CSVGLNVGSGTEAFF. The CDR3 coding sequence is TGCAGCGTTGGACTCAACGTAGGGTCTGGCACTGAAGCTTTCTTT.

This clonotype was recorded a few times. V and J are TRBV20-1 and TRBJ2-1, with TRBD1 as a possible D gene (6 bases). Germline V gene data show CDR1 as DFQATT and CDR2 as SNEGSKA (reference sequence). This CDR3 is built from 18 residues. The V end lost 0 bases, the J end lost 0 bases, and 18 bases lay between the germline ends. CDR3 nucleotides: TGCAGTGCTAGAGATACCGTCCGGACAGTGAGCTCCTACAATGAGCAGTTCTTC. It specifies CSARDTVRTVSSYNEQFF.